Presented here are 14 T cell receptor beta chains from one specimen sequenced in a study of CD8 T cells in ankylosing spondylitis. Whole-study results and caveats: It appeared that ankylosing spondylitis blood was characterized by a TCR beta motif of under ten highly homologous variants.

TCRdb processed the 5' RACE reads anew with MiXCR; each CDR3 protein has one entry. The sample shows 470,000 or so distinct CDR3 sequences, 25% to 30% of them seen only once. The antigens for these receptors are not known. The material sequenced was blood, either unsorted or a sorted T cell fraction (not recorded which). These receptors were collected from a male donor with ankylosing spondylitis.

The J gene is TRBJ1-1, the V gene TRBV5-6, with D unresolved. Per germline, CDR1 SGHDT and CDR2 YYEEEE. V was clipped by 3 bases and J by 3 bases, with 9 bases between them. The CDR3 sequence is 13 residues long. DNA of the CDR3: TGTGCCAGCAGCTCACGGGGTTACACTGAAGCTTTCTTT. Translated, it gives CASSSRGYTEAFF. The full variable domain, with the rest looked up from reference TRBV5-6 and TRBJ1-1, is DAGVTQSPTHLIKTRGQQVTLRCSPKSGHDTVSWYQQALGQGPQFIFQYYEEEERQRGNFPDRFSGHQFPNYSSELNVNALLLGDSALYLCASSSRGYTEAFFGQGTRLTVV.

The table lists this clonotype with a few counts. The chain employs TRBV29-1 and TRBJ1-1; D is unresolved. The CDR3 spans 15 residues. Germline CDR1 SQVTM, CDR2 ANQGSEA. The V and J ends lost 1 base and 1 base respectively, with 13 bases between them. CDR3 sequence (DNA): TGCAGCGTTGAAGGGTGGAACAGACCGAACACTGAAGCTTTCTTT. Translated: CSVEGWNRPNTEAFF.

There are a few counts of this clonotype. This chain uses TRBV2 with TRBJ1-6, with 10 nucleotides matching TRBD1. The CDR3 consists of 15 residues. Germline V gene sequence: CDR1 SNHLY, CDR2 FYNNEI. The trim removed 4 bases at V and 8 bases at J, leaving 5 bases unmatched. In nucleotides, the CDR3 is TGTGCCAGCAGTGGGGACAGGGGACGAGATTCACCCCTCCACTTT. Residues: CASSGDRGRDSPLHF.

This clonotype was counted between two and nine times. The chain is built from TRBV6-1 and TRBJ2-2; D unresolved. CDR3 size: 16 residues. Germline V lookup: CDR1 MNHNS, CDR2 SASEGT. Deletions cut 9 bases from V and 1 base from J, with 18 bases between. The CDR3 DNA reads as TGTGCCAGTACCCCGGGCCTCTCTAGGAACACCGGGGAGCTGTTTTTT. Its protein product is CASTPGLSRNTGELFF.

This chain links TRBV11-2 with TRBJ2-7; TRBD2 aligns across 8 bases. Germline lookup yields CDR1 SGHAT and CDR2 FQNNGV. The CDR3 spans 13 residues. Trimming took 4 bases from V and 9 from J; bases not matched to a gene: 8. Here the CDR3 DNA reads TGTGCCAGCAGCTCGACTAGCGTAGCTGGGCAGTACGTC. Amino acids: CASSSTSVAGQYV.

This rearrangement joins TRBV5-1 to TRBJ1-5; the match to TRBD1 covers 8 bases. The CDR3 length is 14 residues. Germline CDR1 reads SGHRS; CDR2 reads YFSETQ. The V segment lost 1 base and the J segment 7 bases; nucleotides outside the gene matches: 4. The CDR3 loop reads CASSLQGAGQPQHF. The CDR3 nucleotides read TGCGCCAGCAGCTTGCAGGGGGCCGGGCAGCCCCAGCATTTT.

The chain has TRBV20-1 and TRBJ2-3, with 8 nucleotides matching TRBD2. Germline CDR1 reads DFQATT; CDR2 reads SNEGSKA (reference sequence). After removal of 3 bases from V and 2 bases from J, the junction contained 7 bases not matched to a gene. CDR3 length: 15 amino acids. The CDR3 here is CSARSSSGNTDTQYF. The CDR3 coding sequence is TGCAGTGCTAGGAGCAGTAGCGGGAACACAGATACGCAGTATTTT.

This chain links TRBV11-2 with TRBJ2-1, with 15 bases fitting TRBD2. Per the germline V gene, CDR1 is SGHAT and CDR2 is FQNNGV. The ends lost 4 bases at V and 10 bases at J; junction bases unmatched: 17. CDR3 length: 19 residues. The CDR3 DNA sequence: TGTGCCAGCAGCTCGGATTGGACTAGCGGGAGGGCCCCCACAGCGGAGCAGTTCTTC. Its protein product is CASSSDWTSGRAPTAEQFF.

The chain uses TRBV12-3 or TRBV12-4 and TRBJ1-2; TRBD1 is a possible D gene (5 bases). The V gene lost 7 bases and the J gene lost 1 base, with 13 bases spanning the gap. The CDR3 is 14 amino acids. The CDR3 DNA reads TGTGCCAGCACCTTGGGGGACCTTAACTATGGCTACACCTTC. As protein: CASTLGDLNYGYTF.

This clonotype was seen more than once but under ten times. The chain couples TRBV2 to TRBJ2-1, with D tentatively TRBD2 (5 bases). This CDR3 is built from 11 residues. CDR1 is SNHLY, CDR2 FYNNEI, per germline. CDR3 residues: CGTGIYNEQFF. The CDR3 DNA reads as TGTGGGACGGGAATCTACAATGAGCAGTTCTTC.

This clonotype was counted between two and nine times. This rearrangement joins TRBV20-1 to TRBJ2-1; 12 positions match TRBD2. V lost 3 bases to trimming and J lost 7 bases; unmatched junction nucleotides: 4. The CDR3 consists of 14 residues. The V gene's germline CDR1 is DFQATT and CDR2 SNEGSKA (reference sequence). This chain's CDR3 is CSASPTSGGNEQFF. DNA for the CDR3: TGCAGTGCTAGTCCTACTAGCGGGGGGAATGAGCAGTTCTTC.

This clonotype was counted only a few times. The CDR3 loop is CASSRAGQNTEAFF. CDR3 DNA sequence: TGCGCCAGCAGCCGGGCGGGGCAGAACACTGAAGCTTTCTTT. The V call is TRBV5-1, the J call TRBJ1-1; D may be TRBD1 (5 bases). The CDR3 has 14 residues. With 4 bases removed from V and 1 base from J, the gap between germline ends came to 11 bases. CDR1 and CDR2 (germline): SGHRS, YFSETQ.

Concerning this clonotype: One end of the junction does not line up with germline, which may come from a read error. This sequence joins TRBV12-3 or TRBV12-4 and TRBJ2-3, with D unclear. The CDR3 loop spans 16 amino acids. CDR3 coding DNA: TGTGCCAGCAGTTTTCCCGGGCAGCCCAGCACAGATACGCGGTATTTT. This sequence encodes CASSFPGQPSTDTRYF.

To note about this clonotype: The junction departs from the called germline gene at one end, perhaps through a read error. This chain connects TRBV3-1 to TRBJ1-3, with a possible D match to TRBD1 (5 bases). The CDR3 contains 15 residues. Germline CDR1 reads LGHDT; CDR2 reads YNNKEL (reference sequence). The CDR3 loop is CASSQGRLTGNTIYF. CDR3 nucleotides: TGTGCCAGCAGCCAGGGACGCCTCACTGGGAACACCATATATTTT.